A single sample gave rise to the 30 T cell receptor beta chains below, sequenced in a study of T cells in Graves' hyperthyroidism and ophthalmopathy. RNA transcripts yielded amplified TCR beta CDR3 regions. An initial round of RT-PCR targeting the TCR CDR3 relied on the HTBI primer set. TCRdb itself ran the multiplex PCR reads through MiXCR, one entry per CDR3 protein. The data contain hundreds of thousands of distinct CDR3 sequences, roughly 40% of them singletons. The sample comprised blood. Receptor source: a man aged 18 to 35 with Graves' hyperthyroidism.

This sequence joins TRBV9 and TRBJ2-7; the match to TRBD1 covers 7 bases. This CDR3 contains 16 residues. Germline loops: CDR1 SGDLS, CDR2 YYNGEE. Trimming took 3 bases from V and 0 from J; bases not matched to a gene: 9. The CDR3 sequence: CASSEYPGTASYEQYF. CDR3 nucleotide sequence: TGTGCCAGCAGCGAATACCCCGGGACAGCCTCCTACGAGCAGTACTTC. The variable domain in full, completed from reference TRBV9 and TRBJ2-7, reads DSGVTQTPKHLITATGQRVTLRCSPRSGDLSVYWYQQSLDQGLQFLIQYYNGEERAKGNILERFSAQQFPDLHSELNLSSLELGDSALYFCASSEYPGTASYEQYFGPGTRLTVT.

To note about this clonotype: A junction boundary mismatches the germline segment, possibly from a read error. This chain joins TRBV14 and TRBJ1-1; TRBD1 agrees at 7 bases. Per germline, CDR1 SGHDN and CDR2 FVKESK. CDR3 length: 15 amino acids. CDR3 in amino acids: CASSQRQGLNTEAFF. In DNA, the CDR3 is TGCGCCAGCAGCCAAAGACAGGGACTGAACACTGAAGCTTTCTTT.

The V and J genes are TRBV11-1 and TRBJ1-1; D uncertain. The CDR3 consists of 15 residues. V lost 0 bases to trimming and J lost 5 bases, with 13 bases between them. Germline CDR1 is SGHAT and CDR2 is FQDESV (reference sequence). The CDR3 spells CASSLAYSGGTEAFF. The DNA for the CDR3 is TGTGCCAGCAGCTTAGCGTATTCAGGTGGGACTGAAGCTTTCTTT.

The rearrangement uses TRBV5-1 and TRBJ2-7, with TRBD2 identical over 8 bases. J was trimmed by 5 bases and V by 1 base; bases with no gene match: 5. In germline, CDR1 is SGHRS, CDR2 YFSETQ. The CDR3 is made up of 14 amino acids. The CDR3 DNA sequence: TGCGCCAGCAGCTTGTCGGGCGGGAGGAACGAGCAGTACTTC. Translation gives CASSLSGGRNEQYF.

This sequence joins TRBV7-2 and TRBJ1-2; possibly TRBD1 for D (5 bases). The CDR3 contains 14 residues. The V and J ends lost 4 bases and 4 bases respectively, with 13 bases between them. Germline values: CDR1 SGHTA, CDR2 FQGNSA. In DNA form, the CDR3 reads TGTGCCAGCAGCTCAGTCGCGGGGGGCTATGGCTACACCTTC. It codes for CASSSVAGGYGYTF.

This chain uses TRBV14 with TRBJ2-2; D remains ambiguous. The germline gives CDR1 SGHDN, CDR2 FVKESK. The CDR3 sequence is 16 residues long. V was shortened by 2 bases and J by 0 bases, with 10 bases between the two germline ends. Here the CDR3 DNA reads TGTGCCAGCAGCCAATTAGAGAACGCGAACACCGGGGAGCTGTTTTTT. This encodes CASSQLENANTGELFF.

This clonotype was seen a few times. The chain uses TRBV20-1 and TRBJ1-2; 8 nucleotides align to TRBD1. The trim removed 0 bases at V and 8 bases at J, leaving 14 bases unmatched. Germline V gives CDR1 DFQATT, CDR2 SNEGSKA (reference sequence). CDR3 length: 16 amino acids. The CDR3 reads CSARDLPTGGGFGYTF. Written as DNA, the CDR3 is TGCAGTGCTAGAGATCTACCCACAGGGGGGGGTTTCGGCTACACCTTC.

This clonotype appeared many times. The chain uses TRBV10-3 and TRBJ1-1, with TRBD1 identical over 7 bases. Germline V gene data show CDR1 as ENHRY and CDR2 as SYGVKD. This CDR3 comprises 12 residues. Trimming cost V 8 bases and J 6 bases; bases outside gene matches: 6. The CDR3 here is CAIGGGIPEAFF. The CDR3 DNA reads TGTGCCATCGGAGGGGGCATCCCTGAAGCTTTCTTT.

This clonotype has at least ten counts. The genes are TRBV29-1 and TRBJ2-5; no definite D call. There are 12 residues in the CDR3. Looked up from germline, CDR1 is SQVTM and CDR2 is ANQGSEA. The germline V and J ends were trimmed by 3 bases and 5 bases, with 10 bases remaining between them. CDR3 sequence: CSVDAFPETQYF. In nucleotides, the CDR3 is TGCAGCGTTGATGCTTTCCCGGAGACCCAGTACTTC.

This clonotype was seen only a few times. The chain employs TRBV7-2 and TRBJ1-3, with 7 bases identical to TRBD1. The germline CDR1 and CDR2 sequences are SGHTA and FQGNSA. V lost 1 base, J lost 4 bases, and 4 bases stayed unmatched. The CDR3 is made up of 15 amino acids. CDR3 nucleotide sequence: TGTGCCAGCAGCTTAGACCGACAGGGAGGAAACACCATATATTTT. This codes for CASSLDRQGGNTIYF.

This clonotype was counted only a few times. This sequence joins TRBV6-5 and TRBJ2-5; 12 nucleotides agree with TRBD1. The CDR3 runs to 14 residues. CDR1 is MNHEY and CDR2 is SVGAGI in the germline V gene. With 8 bases clipped from V and 5 bases from J, the junction kept 6 bases outside the gene matches. The CDR3 loop is CASGDRGPDETQYF. The CDR3 coding sequence is TGTGCCAGCGGGGACAGGGGGCCGGATGAGACCCAGTACTTC.

This clonotype was observed many times. V gene TRBV7-8 combines with J gene TRBJ2-5, with a possible D match to TRBD1 (5 bases). CDR3 length: 13 residues. Germline CDR1 reads SGHVS; CDR2 reads FQNEAQ. The germline V and J ends were trimmed by 5 bases and 5 bases, with 12 bases remaining between them. The CDR3, as DNA: TGTGCCAGCAGCCCTAGGGGTTATGAGACCCAGTACTTC. This sequence encodes CASSPRGYETQYF.

The J gene is TRBJ1-3, the V gene TRBV13; no definite D call. Germline CDR1 is PRHDT and CDR2 is FYEKMQ (reference sequence). The CDR3 extends over 13 amino acids. The V end was cut by 5 bases, the J end by 8 bases, with 13 bases between. The DNA of the CDR3 is TGTGCCAGCAGCCAGGAATCGACGGACACCATATATTTT. It yields the protein CASSQESTDTIYF.

The J gene is TRBJ1-3, the V gene TRBV10-3; possibly TRBD1 for D (5 bases). The V end lost 2 bases, the J end lost 8 bases, and 10 bases lay between the germline ends. The V gene's germline CDR1 is ENHRY and CDR2 SYGVKD. The CDR3 extends over 13 amino acids. The CDR3 loop is CAISEDRGDTIYF. CDR3 nucleotide sequence: TGTGCCATCAGTGAGGACCGGGGCGACACCATATATTTT.

About this clonotype: Mismatch with germline at one junction end may stem from a read error. This sequence joins TRBV14 and TRBJ1-1, with TRBD1 identical over 9 bases. Germline CDR1 SGHDN, CDR2 FVKESK. This CDR3 has 17 amino acids. CDR3 amino acids: CASSLYIGQGMDTEAFF. For the CDR3, the DNA is TGTGCCAGCAGCCTTTACATAGGACAGGGGATGGACACTGAAGCCTTCTTT. Full variable domain (remainder filled in from reference TRBV14 and TRBJ1-1): EAGVTQFPSHSVIEKGQTVTLRCDPISGHDNLYWYRRVMGKEIKFLLHFVKESKQDESGMPNNRFLAERTGGTYSTLKVQPAELEDSGVYFCASSLYIGQGMDTEAFFGQGTRLTVV.

The table lists this clonotype with many counts. The V gene is TRBV29-1, the J gene TRBJ2-5, with D unresolved. The CDR3 is 13 amino acids. V lost 7 bases and J lost 5, with 17 bases in between. Germline lookup yields CDR1 SQVTM and CDR2 ANQGSEA. CDR3 sequence (DNA): TGCAGCGCTCTTGACACCAAAAGGGAGACCCAGTACTTC. Translating gives CSALDTKRETQYF.

V gene TRBV20-1 combines with J gene TRBJ2-7, with 15 bases matching TRBD2. Trimming removed 5 bases from V and 1 base from J; junction bases left unmatched: 12. The CDR3 has 18 amino acids. Germline V gene lookup returns CDR1 DFQATT and CDR2 SNEGSKA (reference sequence). The CDR3, as DNA: TGCAGTGCTCGGACTAGCGGGAGGGCCGCCCTATCTTCCTACGAGCAGTACTTC. Its protein product is CSARTSGRAALSSYEQYF.

This clonotype was observed many times. The V and J genes are TRBV24-1 and TRBJ1-1; 7 nucleotides line up with TRBD1. With 7 bases clipped from V and 1 base from J, the junction kept 5 bases outside the gene matches. The V gene's germline CDR1 is KGHDR and CDR2 SFDVKD. CDR3 length: 14 residues. The CDR3 loop is CATRGGTENTEAFF. The CDR3 DNA reads as TGTGCCACCAGGGGCGGGACAGAGAACACTGAAGCTTTCTTT.

In this sample, this clonotype turned up a few times. This rearrangement joins TRBV7-9 to TRBJ2-7; D might be TRBD2 (6 bases). Trimming took 5 bases from V and 3 from J, leaving 14 bases between them. Germline CDR1 is SEHNR and CDR2 is FQNEAQ (reference sequence). The CDR3 sequence is 14 residues long. CDR3 nucleotides: TGTGCCAGCAGCCGGATCGGGGGAGTCTACGAGCAGTACTTC. Translation: CASSRIGGVYEQYF.

This chain connects TRBV6-5 to TRBJ1-1; 7 bases match TRBD1. After removal of 6 bases from V and 5 bases from J, the junction contained 6 bases not matched to a gene. The CDR3 loop spans 13 amino acids. CDR1 is MNHEY and CDR2 is SVGAGI in the germline V gene. DNA of the CDR3: TGTGCCAGCAGGGGGACAGTCATGACTGAAGCTTTCTTT. As protein: CASRGTVMTEAFF.

A few counts support this clonotype. The chain has TRBV5-1 and TRBJ2-2; TRBD1 or TRBD2 may be the D gene (5 bases each). Trimming pared 6 bases from V and 7 bases from J, leaving 19 bases between. The CDR3 is 15 amino acids. The V gene's germline CDR1 is SGHRS and CDR2 YFSETQ. The CDR3 nucleotides read TGCGCCAGCAACCACCGGGACCTGGACCGCGGGGAGCTGTTTTTT. The encoded protein is CASNHRDLDRGELFF.

The chain combines TRBV19 with TRBJ2-6; the D gene is possibly TRBD1 (5 bases). Germline CDR1 reads LNHDA; CDR2 reads SQIVND (reference sequence). Trimming shortened V by 6 bases and J by 0 bases, and 15 bases separated the two germline ends. The CDR3 contains 17 residues. The CDR3 protein is CASSPTGIPSGANVLTF. The CDR3 nucleotides read TGTGCCAGTAGCCCAACAGGAATACCCTCTGGGGCCAACGTCCTGACTTTC.

The chain is built from TRBV11-2 and TRBJ2-7, with D perhaps matching TRBD1 (6 bases). Germline CDR1 SGHAT, CDR2 FQNNGV. The length of the CDR3 is 16 residues. The ends were cut back, 4 bases at V and 5 bases at J, with 21 bases in the middle. CDR3 residues: CASSYPQGDLVNEQYF. CDR3 nucleotide sequence: TGTGCCAGCAGCTATCCACAGGGCGATCTCGTCAACGAGCAGTACTTC.

The sample holds many counts of this clonotype. The chain recombines TRBV7-9 with TRBJ2-7; perhaps TRBD2 as D (6 bases). Trimming removed 4 bases from V and 7 bases from J, with 20 bases in between. This CDR3 is built from 15 residues. Germline values: CDR1 SEHNR, CDR2 FQNEAQ (reference sequence). The DNA of the CDR3 is TGTGCCAGCAGCTCCGGGCGGGGCCTCAACGTGGAGCAGTACTTC. This encodes CASSSGRGLNVEQYF.

This clonotype was counted only a few times. The chain uses TRBV9 and TRBJ2-7, with TRBD2 identical over 8 bases. V dropped 6 bases and J dropped 3; count of bases not matched to a gene: 5. The CDR3 runs 13 residues. The V gene's germline CDR1 is SGDLS and CDR2 YYNGEE. DNA for the CDR3: TGTGCCAGCACCCCGGGACTAGGCTACGAGCAGTACTTC. This codes for CASTPGLGYEQYF.

The chain uses TRBV3-1 and TRBJ2-7; no definite D call. The CDR3 totals 13 residues. Looked up from germline, CDR1 is LGHDT and CDR2 is YNNKEL (reference sequence). Deletions cut 2 bases from V and 4 bases from J, with 9 bases between. The CDR3 nucleotides are TGTGCCAGCAGCCAACGAGGACCGTACGAGCAGTACTTC. It yields the protein CASSQRGPYEQYF.

This clonotype has at least ten counts. The V and J genes are TRBV19 and TRBJ2-5; D might be TRBD1 (6 bases). V was trimmed by 4 bases and J by 0 bases, leaving 12 bases between them. The CDR3 spans 15 residues. The V gene's germline CDR1 is LNHDA and CDR2 SQIVND (reference sequence). DNA of the CDR3: TGTGCCAGTAGTAACGGACAGCCGTACCAAGAGACCCAGTACTTC. As protein: CASSNGQPYQETQYF.

The chain is built from TRBV12-3 or TRBV12-4 and TRBJ1-1, with 8 bases identical to TRBD1. V lost 7 bases, J lost 7 bases, and 8 bases stayed unmatched. This CDR3 comprises 13 residues. DNA of the CDR3: TGTGCCAGCAATGGACAGGGACGGGGTGAAGCTTTCTTT. Its protein product is CASNGQGRGEAFF.

There are many counts of this clonotype. The V and J genes are TRBV19 and TRBJ1-5; unclear D gene. Trimming shortened V by 3 bases and J by 0 bases, and 6 bases separated the two germline ends. CDR1 is LNHDA, CDR2 SQIVND, per germline (reference sequence). CDR3 length: 14 residues. For the CDR3, the DNA is TGTGCCAGTAGTATGACCAATAGCAATCAGCCCCAGCATTTT. Residues: CASSMTNSNQPQHF.

This clonotype was recorded many times. The chain recombines TRBV29-1 with TRBJ2-7; 11 bases map to TRBD2. The germline gives CDR1 SQVTM, CDR2 ANQGSEA. The trim removed 3 bases at V and 6 bases at J, leaving 7 bases unmatched. The CDR3 spans 14 residues. The CDR3 DNA sequence: TGCAGCGTTGAGTTATTAGCGGGAGGGCCCGAGCAGTACTTC. Translating it yields CSVELLAGGPEQYF.